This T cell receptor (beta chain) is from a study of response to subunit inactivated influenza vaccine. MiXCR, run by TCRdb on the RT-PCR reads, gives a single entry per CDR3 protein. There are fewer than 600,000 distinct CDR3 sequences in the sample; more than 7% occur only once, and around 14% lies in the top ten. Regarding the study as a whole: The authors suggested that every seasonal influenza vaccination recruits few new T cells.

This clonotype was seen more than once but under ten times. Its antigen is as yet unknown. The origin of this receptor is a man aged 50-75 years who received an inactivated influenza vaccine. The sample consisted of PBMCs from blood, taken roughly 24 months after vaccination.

The CDR3 protein is CASRNGTDTQYF. CDR3 in DNA: TGCGCCAGCAGGAACGGCACAGATACGCAGTATTTT. The rearrangement uses TRBV10-2 and TRBJ2-3; no firm D call. The germline CDR1 and CDR2 sequences are WSHSY and SAAADI. This CDR3 has 12 residues. The V and J ends lost 6 bases and 1 base respectively, with 5 bases between them.